What follows describes a single T cell receptor beta chain. Antigen specificity is unknown. The data are from a study of cytomegalovirus exposure and HLA in healthy donors. Study-wide background: Earlier work reported approximately 110 million unique TCR beta sequences from 150 million to 200 million T cells. Study results and limitations: In a later analysis, at a false discovery rate of 0.05, 17,000 or so TCR beta sequences were associated with HLA alleles.

Donors showed nominal health when sampled, although they likely had unrecorded immune exposures. J gave up 0 bases and V 5 bases, and 13 bases lay outside the gene matches. The CDR3 spans 17 residues. Germline V CDR1 and CDR2: SGHNT, YYREEE (reference sequence). The PCR had 60 Vbeta and 13 Jbeta primers. Some clones are missing from TCRdb's copy, which holds only in-frame ones; the method was immunoSEQ multiplex PCR. The sample lists tens of thousands of clones, 76% occurring once. The chain couples TRBV5-4 to TRBJ1-1, with 7 nucleotides matching TRBD1. This TCR was sampled from a man aged 18 to 29 in good health and CMV-seronegative. The specimen sequenced was PBMCs. The CDR3 region has the DNA TGTGCCAGCAGGAGAAACCGCACAGGGGCTCTGAACACTGAAGCTTTCTTT. The encoded protein is CASRRNRTGALNTEAFF.